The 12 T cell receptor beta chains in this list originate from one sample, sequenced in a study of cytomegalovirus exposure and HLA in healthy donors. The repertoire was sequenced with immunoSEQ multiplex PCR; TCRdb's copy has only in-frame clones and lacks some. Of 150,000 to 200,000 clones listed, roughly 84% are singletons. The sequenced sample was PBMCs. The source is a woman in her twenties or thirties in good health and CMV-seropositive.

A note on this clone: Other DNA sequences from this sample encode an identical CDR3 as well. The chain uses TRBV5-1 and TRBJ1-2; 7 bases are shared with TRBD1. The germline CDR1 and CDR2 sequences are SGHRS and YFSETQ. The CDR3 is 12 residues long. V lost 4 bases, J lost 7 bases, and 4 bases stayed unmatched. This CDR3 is CASSLDRVGYTF. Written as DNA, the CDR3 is TGCGCCAGCAGCCTCGACAGGGTTGGCTACACCTTC.

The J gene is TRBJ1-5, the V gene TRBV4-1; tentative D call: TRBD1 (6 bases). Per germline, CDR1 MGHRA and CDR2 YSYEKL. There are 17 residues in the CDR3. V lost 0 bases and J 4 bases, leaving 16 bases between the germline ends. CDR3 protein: CASSQEGAGSGNQPQHF. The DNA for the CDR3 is TGCGCCAGCAGCCAAGAGGGGGCCGGGTCGGGAAATCAGCCCCAGCATTTT.

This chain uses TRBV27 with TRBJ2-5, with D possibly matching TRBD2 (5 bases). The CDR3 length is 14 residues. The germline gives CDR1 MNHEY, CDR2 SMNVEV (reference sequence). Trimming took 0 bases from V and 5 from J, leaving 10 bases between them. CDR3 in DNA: TGTGCCAGCAGTTTATCCGGGGAATTTGAGACCCAGTACTTC. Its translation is CASSLSGEFETQYF.

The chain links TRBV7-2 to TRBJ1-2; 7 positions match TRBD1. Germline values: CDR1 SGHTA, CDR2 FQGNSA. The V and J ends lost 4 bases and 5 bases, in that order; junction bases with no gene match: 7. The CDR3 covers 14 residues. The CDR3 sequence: CASSSNRGYYGYTF. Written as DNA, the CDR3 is TGTGCCAGCAGCTCAAACAGGGGATATTATGGCTACACCTTC.

For the CDR3, the DNA is TGTGCCAGTAGTATAGGACTAGTTTATACTGAGCAGTTCTTC. As protein: CASSIGLVYTEQFF. This sequence joins TRBV19 and TRBJ2-1, with a possible D match to TRBD2 (6 bases). There are 14 residues in the CDR3. V lost 1 base, J lost 9 bases, and 13 bases lay in between. The V gene's germline CDR1 is LNHDA and CDR2 SQIVND (reference sequence).

The CDR3 is CASSQATVTEAFF. The CDR3 region has the DNA TGTGCCAGCAGCCAAGCGACCGTGACAGAAGCTTTCTTT. This chain joins TRBV4-2 and TRBJ1-1, with D hard to call. This CDR3 contains 13 residues. Trimming cost V 1 base and J 8 bases, with 11 bases left between them. Germline values: CDR1 LGHNA, CDR2 YNFKEQ.

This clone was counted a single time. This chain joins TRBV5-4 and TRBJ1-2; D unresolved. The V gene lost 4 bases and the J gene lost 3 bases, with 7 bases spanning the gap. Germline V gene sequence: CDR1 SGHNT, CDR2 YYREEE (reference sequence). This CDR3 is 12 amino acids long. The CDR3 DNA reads TGTGCCAGCAGCGGCTCTGACTATGGCTACACCTTC. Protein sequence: CASSGSDYGYTF.

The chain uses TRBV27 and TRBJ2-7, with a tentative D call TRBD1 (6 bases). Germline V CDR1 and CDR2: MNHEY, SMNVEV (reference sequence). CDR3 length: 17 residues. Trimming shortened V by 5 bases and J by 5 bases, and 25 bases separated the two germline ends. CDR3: CASSPQSGWTARNEQYF. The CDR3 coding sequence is TGTGCCAGCAGTCCCCAGTCAGGTTGGACAGCGAGAAACGAGCAGTACTTC.

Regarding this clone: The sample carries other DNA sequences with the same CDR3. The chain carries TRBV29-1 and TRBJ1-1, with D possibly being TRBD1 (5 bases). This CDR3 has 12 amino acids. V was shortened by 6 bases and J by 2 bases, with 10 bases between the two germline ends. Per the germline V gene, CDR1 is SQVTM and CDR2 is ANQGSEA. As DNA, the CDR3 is TGCAGCGTCGGTCAGGGAAACACTGAAGCTTTCTTT. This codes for CSVGQGNTEAFF. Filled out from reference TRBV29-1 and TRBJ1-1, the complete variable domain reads SAVISQKPSRDICQRGTSLTIQCQVDSQVTMMFWYRQQPGQSLTLIATANQGSEATYESGFVIDKFPISRPNLTFSTLTVSNMSPEDSSIYLCSVGQGNTEAFFGQGTRLTVV.

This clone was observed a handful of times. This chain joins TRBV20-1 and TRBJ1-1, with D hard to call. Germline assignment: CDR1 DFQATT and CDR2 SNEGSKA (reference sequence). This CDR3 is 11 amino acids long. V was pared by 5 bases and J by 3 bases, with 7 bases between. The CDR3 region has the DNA TGCAGTGCTTTGAGGTACACTGAAGCTTTCTTT. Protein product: CSALRYTEAFF.

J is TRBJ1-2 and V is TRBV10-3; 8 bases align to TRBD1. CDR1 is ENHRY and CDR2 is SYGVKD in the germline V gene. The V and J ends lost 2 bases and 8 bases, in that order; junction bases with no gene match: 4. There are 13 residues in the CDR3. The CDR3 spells CAISEPQGVGYTF. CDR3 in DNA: TGTGCCATCAGTGAGCCACAGGGGGTCGGCTACACCTTC.

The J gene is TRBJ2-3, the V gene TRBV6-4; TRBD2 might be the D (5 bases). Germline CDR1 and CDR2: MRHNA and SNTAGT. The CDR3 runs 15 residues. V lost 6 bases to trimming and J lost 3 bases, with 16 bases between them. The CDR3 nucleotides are TGTGCCAGCAGGCTAACGGGGTTTATGACAGATACGCAGTATTTT. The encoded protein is CASRLTGFMTDTQYF.